This T cell receptor (beta chain) was identified in a study of T cell changes during pregnancy in multiple sclerosis. The data were produced by immunoSEQ multiplex PCR, yet TCRdb's version contains in-frame clones alone and is incomplete. The profile shows approximately 70,000 clones, about 91% of them singletons. The CDR3 totals 16 residues. From germline, CDR1 is SNHLY and CDR2 FYNNEI. Trimming cost V 7 bases and J 4 bases; bases outside gene matches: 11. The sequence derives from a female donor with multiple sclerosis, enrolled in a pregnancy study. This material consisted of peripheral blood, taken in the first trimester of pregnancy. The rearrangement uses TRBV2 and TRBJ2-5, with 11 bases fitting TRBD2. The CDR3 DNA sequence: TGTGCCAGCATGAGTGTAGCGGGAGGGCCCAGAGAGACCCAGTACTTC. Encoded protein: CASMSVAGGPRETQYF.